Listed here is a single T cell receptor beta chain. Which antigen it targets is not known. Base qualities are not provided; no much larger clone lies one nucleotide away. The source of the sample is a study of cytotoxic CD8 clonotypes in ibrutinib-treated CLL (TCRdb year 2021). With respect to the entire study: The cohort was composed of about 10 relapsed/refractory and roughly 16 treatment-naive patients; IGHV unmutated status was identified in 17 patients. Samples averaged approximately 260,000 productive templates and 94,082 productive rearrangements. The response samples were drawn at a median of approximately twelve months into treatment, with a range of about 6 to 36 months. Partial responses were observed in about 25 patients and complete responses in 2; after a median follow-up of around 68 months, remission was maintained in around 14 patients and progression was observed in about twelve. Of the 90 or so participants in the trial, about two dozen had longitudinal samples available. Cryopreserved peripheral blood mononuclear cells were collected at three points: before therapy, at response, and at either sustained remission or disease progression. Every sample from remission and from progressive disease was obtained while the patients were still on ibrutinib. General findings and caveats noted by the study authors: Sampling times were not matched between sustained-remission and progressing patients, and lymph node repertoires were not studied. At ibrutinib response clonality went up, during sustained remission it held steady, and at progression it dropped back toward baseline. Public clonotypes were rare and either contracted or stayed stable during treatment, and the rise in clonality at ibrutinib response reflected the expansion of private clonotypes. Baseline clonality was found to be higher than that of age-matched healthy donors and was strongly correlated with circulating CD8+ T-cell counts.

The CDR3 numbers 13 residues from cysteine through phenylalanine. Only the CDR3 DNA stays, 39 bases, in frame from base 1. A distance of 4 bases separates the germline ends of V and J, which lose 2 bases and 2 bases respectively. Reading the germline V gene gives CDR1 SGHTA and CDR2 FQGTGA. For TCR beta library preparation, about 2 micrograms of genomic DNA were isolated from cryopreserved PBMCs. Longitudinal blood samples from CLL patients receiving ibrutinib monotherapy were subjected to high-throughput TCR beta sequencing. The patients took part in an open-label, single-center phase 2 trial of ibrutinib monotherapy. Each clonotype received, on average, around 10x coverage in deep resolution sequencing performed on a MiSeq, where the target depth lay between 1 in 1 million and 1 in 200,000 T cells. The immunoSEQ hsTCRB Kit was used to generate TCR beta libraries. In the authors' own workflow: ImmunoSEQ Data Assistant and ImmunoSEQ Analyzer were used for data analysis, and V, D and J genes were assigned according to IMGT definitions. Clonality, which ranges from 0 to 1, was calculated as one minus the normalized Shannon entropy of productive rearrangement frequencies. Public clonotype analysis was restricted to overrepresented clonotypes comprising at least 0.05% of each patient's repertoire. Approximately 14 age-matched healthy donor repertoires from immuneACCESS were used as controls for clonality. TCRdb provides this immuneACCESS table in a form limited to in-frame rearrangements. Some clones are lacking; in checked studies, under half of them reflect an unresolved V gene, and why the rest are absent is not known. That table supplies the V and J calls and clone size; D and trimming were determined from the DNA. Across this sample there are about 300,000 clones, with about 64% seen only once. The leading ten clones occupy under 8% of the sample.

This specimen consisted of PBMCs, obtained after 36 months of ibrutinib treatment. This TCR came from a human donor with chronic lymphocytic leukemia. The receptor chain draws on TRBV7-3 and TRBJ2-1, with no confident D gene call. Read as DNA, the sequence is TGTGCCAGCAGCTTAGGTGCCTACAATGAGCAGTTCTTC. This translates into CASSLGAYNEQFF.